The 32 T cell receptor beta chains in this list originate from one sample, sequenced in a study of T cells in Graves' hyperthyroidism and ophthalmopathy. RNA transcripts were the template for amplifying TCR beta CDR3 regions. HTBI primers drove first-round RT-PCR of the TCR CDR3. MiXCR was run by TCRdb on the multiplex PCR reads, yielding one entry per CDR3 protein. Here the sample spans under 250,000 distinct CDR3 sequences, under 20% being singletons. Input material: blood. These receptor sequences come from a man aged 45-65 years with Graves' hyperthyroidism.

The chain links TRBV5-6 to TRBJ2-1; tentatively, D is TRBD2 (5 bases). The V gene lost 4 bases and the J gene lost 0 bases, with 17 bases spanning the gap. The germline V gene has CDR1 SGHDT and CDR2 YYEEEE. The CDR3 contains 17 residues. CDR3 loop: CASSLLQAASSYNEQFF. DNA of the CDR3: TGTGCCAGCAGCCTGTTACAAGCGGCCAGCTCCTACAATGAGCAGTTCTTC.

This clonotype was counted a few times. The rearrangement links TRBV6-2 or TRBV6-3 to TRBJ2-2, with 11 positions matching TRBD2. V dropped 6 bases and J dropped 4; count of bases not matched to a gene: 4. The CDR3 covers 15 residues. Per germline, CDR1 MNHEY and CDR2 SVGEGT. The CDR3 is CASRQLAGATGELFF. CDR3 DNA: TGTGCCAGCAGACAACTAGCGGGAGCCACCGGGGAGCTGTTTTTT.

Ten or more counts support this clonotype. The chain couples TRBV11-1 to TRBJ2-7; TRBD1 matches 7 bases. This CDR3 contains 14 residues. Trimming took 5 bases from V and 7 from J; bases not matched to a gene: 11. From germline, CDR1 is SGHAT and CDR2 FQDESV (reference sequence). CDR3 loop: CASSGEKGADEQYF. CDR3 coding DNA: TGTGCCAGCAGCGGGGAGAAGGGGGCTGATGAGCAGTACTTC.

Remarks on this clonotype: A much more abundant neighbour one base away suggests this may be a read error. The J gene is TRBJ2-7, the V gene TRBV11-2; TRBD1 agrees at 8 bases. This CDR3 has 14 amino acids. From germline, CDR1 is SGHAT and CDR2 FQNNGV. CDR3 bases: TGTGCCAGCGGCTTAGGCCAGGGGGCCTGGGAGCAGTACTTC. Its protein product is CASGLGQGAWEQYF.

This clonotype was observed at least ten times. J is TRBJ2-3 and V is TRBV18, with TRBD2 matching over 10 bases. The germline V gene has CDR1 KGHSH and CDR2 LQKENI. The V gene end was trimmed by 3 bases and the J gene end by 6 bases; junction bases not matched to a gene: 3. The CDR3 sequence is 14 residues long. The CDR3 region is CASSPLAGVDTQYF. The CDR3 bases are TGTGCCAGCTCACCCCTAGCGGGAGTGGATACGCAGTATTTT.

This clonotype was counted many times. The rearrangement links TRBV2 to TRBJ1-4, with a possible D match to TRBD1 (6 bases). The germline gives CDR1 SNHLY, CDR2 FYNNEI. V was cut by 3 bases and J by 8 bases, with 13 bases left in between. CDR3 length: 14 amino acids. The CDR3: CASSDGTPGEKLFF. CDR3 DNA: TGTGCCAGCAGTGATGGGACACCCGGCGAAAAACTGTTTTTT. Based on the CDR3 plus reference TRBV2 and TRBJ1-4, the full variable domain is EPEVTQTPSHQVTQMGQEVILRCVPISNHLYFYWYRQILGQKVEFLVSFYNNEISEKSEIFDDQFSVERPDGSNFTLKIRSTKLEDSAMYFCASSDGTPGEKLFFGSGTQLSVL.

This clonotype was recorded at least ten times. V gene TRBV18 combines with J gene TRBJ2-5, with D hard to call. The CDR3 covers 14 residues. The V gene lost 2 bases and the J gene lost 4 bases, with 11 bases spanning the gap. Germline V gene sequence: CDR1 KGHSH, CDR2 LQKENI. CDR3 bases: TGTGCCAGCTCACCAGTAGTCAGGAGAGAGACCCAGTACTTC. Translating gives CASSPVVRRETQYF.

The chain is built from TRBV20-1 and TRBJ2-1, with 8 nucleotides matching TRBD2. Germline CDR1 is DFQATT and CDR2 is SNEGSKA (reference sequence). Germline trimming cut 0 bases from V and 6 bases from J; bases unmatched to any gene: 10. The CDR3 is 16 residues long. The CDR3: CSARDLVSGILNEQFF. The CDR3 nucleotides are TGCAGTGCTAGAGATCTGGTTAGCGGGATCCTCAATGAGCAGTTCTTC.

This clonotype was found once. The V gene is TRBV9, the J gene TRBJ2-1; D is tentatively TRBD1 or TRBD2 (5 bases each). CDR3 length: 16 residues. In germline, CDR1 is SGDLS, CDR2 YYNGEE. V gave up 4 bases and J gave up 10 bases, with 24 bases separating them. For the CDR3, the DNA is TGTGCCAGCAGCACCAAACCCGGGACGGCTTACTACGAGCAGTTCTTC. This gives the protein CASSTKPGTAYYEQFF.

This clonotype was detected many times. The J gene is TRBJ2-7, the V gene TRBV3-1, with D possibly matching TRBD2 (6 bases). This CDR3 region has 15 residues. Germline CDR1 reads LGHDT; CDR2 reads YNNKEL (reference sequence). V dropped 1 base and J dropped 4 bases, with 14 bases sitting between them. The CDR3 spells CASSQVELGLYEQYF. In DNA, the CDR3 is TGTGCCAGCAGCCAAGTCGAGTTGGGACTTTACGAGCAGTACTTC.

J is TRBJ1-5 and V is TRBV10-1; 10 nucleotides agree with TRBD1. V lost 8 bases, J lost 2 bases, and 12 bases stayed unmatched. Per the germline V gene, CDR1 is WNHNN and CDR2 is SYGVQD (reference sequence). This CDR3 region has 17 residues. DNA for the CDR3: TGCGCCAGCCAGACAGGGGGCGATCGGAAAGGCAATCAGCCCCAGCATTTT. This translates into CASQTGGDRKGNQPQHF.

This clonotype was counted ten times or more. This chain joins TRBV5-1 and TRBJ1-1; tentatively, D is TRBD1 (5 bases). Germline CDR1 reads SGHRS; CDR2 reads YFSETQ. Trimming removed 1 base from V and 2 bases from J, with 6 bases in between. The CDR3 runs 13 residues. The CDR3 is CASSLRGNTEAFF. CDR3 DNA: TGCGCCAGCAGCTTGAGGGGTAACACTGAAGCTTTCTTT.

In this sample, this clonotype turned up many times. The chain uses TRBV5-1 and TRBJ2-7; 13 nucleotides match TRBD2. The V segment lost 0 bases and the J segment 0 bases; nucleotides outside the gene matches: 6. This CDR3 region has 18 residues. Germline CDR1 is SGHRS and CDR2 is YFSETQ. CDR3 sequence: CASSLVTSGRALSYEQYF. The CDR3 nucleotides are TGCGCCAGCAGCTTGGTCACTAGCGGGAGGGCCCTCTCCTACGAGCAGTACTTC.

V is TRBV7-9 and J is TRBJ2-7; no firm D call. Germline assignment: CDR1 SEHNR and CDR2 FQNEAQ (reference sequence). The V end was cut by 6 bases, the J end by 0 bases, with 15 bases between. The CDR3 runs 15 residues. The CDR3: CASSRYRAASYEQYF. The CDR3 DNA reads TGTGCCAGCAGTCGATATCGTGCTGCCTCCTACGAGCAGTACTTC.

In DNA form, the CDR3 reads TGCGCCAGCAGCCAAGTTATAGGTTCCTACGAGCAGTACTTC. Translating gives CASSQVIGSYEQYF. The rearrangement links TRBV4-1 to TRBJ2-7, with D hard to call. Germline lookup yields CDR1 MGHRA and CDR2 YSYEKL. The CDR3 is 14 residues long. Trimming pared 1 base from V and 1 base from J, leaving 8 bases between.

The CDR3 DNA sequence: TGTGCCAGCAGCGACGACAGGGGACGGAGTTCACCCCTCCACTTT. Translation: CASSDDRGRSSPLHF. This chain uses TRBV9 with TRBJ1-6, with 8 bases identical to TRBD1. Trimming removed 3 bases from V and 9 bases from J; junction bases left unmatched: 8. The CDR3 has 15 residues. Germline-derived CDR1 and CDR2 are SGDLS and YYNGEE.

A few counts support this clonotype. The V call is TRBV7-2, the J call TRBJ1-5; 8 bases fit TRBD1. The germline V gene encodes CDR1 SGHTA and CDR2 FQGNSA. V shed 4 bases, J shed 7 bases, and the junction held 3 bases outside the gene matches. The CDR3 length is 13 residues. The CDR3 sequence: CASSWTGYQPQHF. DNA of the CDR3: TGTGCCAGCAGCTGGACAGGGTACCAGCCCCAGCATTTT. Together with reference TRBV7-2 and TRBJ1-5, the CDR3 gives the full variable domain: GAGVSQSPSNKVTEKGKDVELRCDPISGHTALYWYRQSLGQGLEFLIYFQGNSAPDKSGLPSDRFSAERTGGSVSTLTIQRTQQEDSAVYLCASSWTGYQPQHFGDGTRLSIL.

This clonotype occurred a few times. The chain is built from TRBV20-1 and TRBJ2-1; 8 positions match TRBD1. The CDR3 spans 15 residues. Germline CDR1 and CDR2: DFQATT and SNEGSKA (reference sequence). With 1 base clipped from V and 9 bases from J, the junction kept 11 bases outside the gene matches. As DNA, the CDR3 is TGCAGTGCTAGAGTGACAGGGGCCAATGGACGTGAGCAGTTCTTC. It codes for CSARVTGANGREQFF.

This clonotype was counted at least ten times. Written as DNA, the CDR3 is TGTGCCAGCAGCCATGGACAGGGCGGCTACGAGCAGTACTTC. It codes for CASSHGQGGYEQYF. The V gene is TRBV7-9, the J gene TRBJ2-7; 8 nucleotides align to TRBD1. With V trimmed by 5 bases and J by 3 bases, 6 bases remained unmatched. CDR3 length equals 14 residues. Germline-derived CDR1 and CDR2 are SEHNR and FQNEAQ (reference sequence).

In its sample, this clonotype was seen a few times. This chain links TRBV5-6 with TRBJ2-5; 7 positions agree with TRBD1. Germline CDR1 is SGHDT and CDR2 is YYEEEE. The junction had 9 bases not matched to a gene; V was cut back by 4 bases and J by 3 bases. CDR3 length: 15 residues. CDR3 in DNA: TGTGCCAGCAGCCATGGGGTCGACAGGGAAGAGACCCAGTACTTC. Amino acids: CASSHGVDREETQYF.

The chain uses TRBV7-2 and TRBJ2-1; no clear D. V was trimmed by 1 base and J by 6 bases, leaving 10 bases between them. The CDR3 totals 14 residues. The V gene's germline CDR1 is SGHTA and CDR2 FQGNSA. CDR3 nucleotides: TGTGCCAGCAGCTTAGTCTTTAGCCCCAATGAGCAGTTCTTC. This gives the protein CASSLVFSPNEQFF.

V gene TRBV28 combines with J gene TRBJ2-4; no firm D call. Germline CDR1 and CDR2: MDHEN and SYDVKM. The CDR3 runs to 13 residues. Trimming stripped 4 bases from V and 5 bases from J, with 9 bases between. The CDR3 region is CASSSLTQNIQYF. Written as DNA, the CDR3 is TGTGCCAGCAGTTCCCTGACCCAAAACATTCAGTACTTC. Variable domain in full (rest from reference TRBV28 and TRBJ2-4): DVKVTQSSRYLVKRTGEKVFLECVQDMDHENMFWYRQDPGLGLRLIYFSYDVKMKEKGDIPEGYSVSREKKERFSLILESASTNQTSMYLCASSSLTQNIQYFGAGTRLSVL.

This chain joins TRBV12-3 or TRBV12-4 and TRBJ2-4; D is perhaps TRBD1 (5 bases). Trimming removed 0 bases from V and 2 bases from J, with 8 bases in between. This CDR3 comprises 15 residues. This chain's CDR3 is CASSLAGDTKNIQYF. Here the CDR3 DNA reads TGTGCCAGCAGTTTAGCAGGGGATACCAAAAACATTCAGTACTTC.

This clonotype was counted many times. The chain couples TRBV28 to TRBJ1-1, with D unresolved. The germline V gene has CDR1 MDHEN and CDR2 SYDVKM. There are 13 residues in the CDR3. V was pared by 5 bases and J by 2 bases, with 9 bases between. The CDR3 sequence is CASSPADNTEAFF. The CDR3 nucleotides read TGTGCCAGCAGTCCCGCGGACAACACTGAAGCTTTCTTT. Complete variable domain (other parts from reference TRBV28 and TRBJ1-1): DVKVTQSSRYLVKRTGEKVFLECVQDMDHENMFWYRQDPGLGLRLIYFSYDVKMKEKGDIPEGYSVSREKKERFSLILESASTNQTSMYLCASSPADNTEAFFGQGTRLTVV.

This clonotype was detected many times. The J gene is TRBJ1-5, the V gene TRBV2; TRBD1 matches at 7 bases. Looked up from germline, CDR1 is SNHLY and CDR2 is FYNNEI. Trimming cost V 5 bases and J 5 bases; bases outside gene matches: 6. This CDR3 is 14 amino acids long. CDR3 residues: CASSTRTGDQPQHF. The DNA of the CDR3 is TGTGCCAGCAGTACCCGGACAGGAGATCAGCCCCAGCATTTT.

Only one count was recorded for this clonotype. The chain has TRBV9 and TRBJ2-1; 10 bases align to TRBD2. Trimming cost V 7 bases and J 4 bases; bases outside gene matches: 11. Germline lookup yields CDR1 SGDLS and CDR2 YYNGEE. The CDR3 covers 16 residues. The CDR3 nucleotides read TGTGCCAGCGGGCCTCTTACTAGCGGGGTATACAATGAGCAGTTCTTC. Its protein is CASGPLTSGVYNEQFF.

By sample fraction, this clonotype is medium-sized. The genes are TRBV28 and TRBJ2-7; 7 bases map to TRBD1. The CDR3 is made up of 14 amino acids. The V segment lost 5 bases and the J segment 6 bases; nucleotides outside the gene matches: 10. Germline V lookup: CDR1 MDHEN, CDR2 SYDVKM. CDR3 in DNA: TGTGCCAGCAGTCAAGACAGGGAAGGGTTCGAGCAGTACTTC. Protein sequence: CASSQDREGFEQYF.

The V gene is TRBV5-1, the J gene TRBJ2-1; 7 nucleotides agree with TRBD1. The germline gives CDR1 SGHRS, CDR2 YFSETQ. This CDR3 region has 15 residues. Trimming at V came to 2 bases and at J to 5 bases, leaving 7 bases not matched to a gene. CDR3: CASSLRQGRDNEQFF. The CDR3 nucleotides are TGCGCCAGCAGCTTACGACAGGGAAGGGACAATGAGCAGTTCTTC.

This clonotype was observed many times. The chain employs TRBV5-1 and TRBJ1-1; 7 nucleotides align to TRBD1. V lost 1 base and J lost 4; bases outside the gene matches: 10. CDR1 and CDR2 from the germline V gene are SGHRS and YFSETQ. The CDR3 contains 16 residues. Here the CDR3 DNA reads TGCGCCAGCAGCTTGACAGGGGAGCATGGGATCACTGAAGCTTTCTTT. This sequence encodes CASSLTGEHGITEAFF.

In its sample, this clonotype was seen a few times. V usage is TRBV28 and J usage is TRBJ2-1; 10 bases are shared with TRBD1. The CDR3 sequence is 15 residues long. Germline trimming cut 6 bases from V and 10 bases from J; bases unmatched to any gene: 12. Germline V gives CDR1 MDHEN, CDR2 SYDVKM. CDR3 nucleotides: TGTGCCAGCAGCTGGGACAGGGGCTCTGGGGGAGAGCAGTTCTTC. Protein sequence: CASSWDRGSGGEQFF.

Ten or more counts support this clonotype. The chain couples TRBV7-2 to TRBJ2-7; 8 nucleotides match TRBD2. This CDR3 spans 14 amino acids. Germline trimming cut 5 bases from V and 3 bases from J; bases unmatched to any gene: 6. Germline V gene sequence: CDR1 SGHTA, CDR2 FQGNSA. CDR3: CASSPKAGGYEQYF. The CDR3 DNA is TGTGCCAGCAGCCCGAAGGCGGGGGGCTACGAGCAGTACTTC.

This clonotype was observed many times. The chain uses TRBV27 and TRBJ2-7; D perhaps matches TRBD2 (5 bases). This CDR3 contains 13 residues. The germline gives CDR1 MNHEY, CDR2 SMNVEV (reference sequence). Trimming cost V 8 bases and J 2 bases, with 13 bases left between them. The CDR3 nucleotides read TGTGCCAGCCTTTCAGCGGTAACCTACGAGCAGTACTTC. This gives the protein CASLSAVTYEQYF.